This TCR beta chain stems from a study of blood T cell repertoires in COVID-19. On the study more broadly: The samples span acute and convalescent COVID-19 from the United States, Italy and Spain. PBMCs, B-cell-depleted T cells, or T cells were the source of the cDNA or gDNA that made up the material.

In the source study's methods: The authors estimated nucleated cell counts from reference gene primer amplification. Some clones are missing from TCRdb's copy, which holds only in-frame ones; the method was immunoSEQ multiplex PCR. D and trimming come from the DNA, and the V and J calls and clone size come from that table. Counted here are 150,000 to 200,000 clones, 70% to 85% occurring once; the ten biggest clones make up roughly 13%. J was trimmed by 4 bases and V by 6 bases; bases with no gene match: 6. The length of the CDR3 is 13 residues. Per the germline V gene, CDR1 is GTSNPN and CDR2 is SVGIG (reference sequence).

The V call is TRBV30, the J call TRBJ2-5; 9 bases align to TRBD2. This TCR derives from a man aged 50-60 years who had recovered from COVID-19. The material sequenced was peripheral blood. CDR3 DNA: TGTGCCTGCCGATTTAGCGGGAGAGAGACCCAGTACTTC. Translated: CACRFSGRETQYF.